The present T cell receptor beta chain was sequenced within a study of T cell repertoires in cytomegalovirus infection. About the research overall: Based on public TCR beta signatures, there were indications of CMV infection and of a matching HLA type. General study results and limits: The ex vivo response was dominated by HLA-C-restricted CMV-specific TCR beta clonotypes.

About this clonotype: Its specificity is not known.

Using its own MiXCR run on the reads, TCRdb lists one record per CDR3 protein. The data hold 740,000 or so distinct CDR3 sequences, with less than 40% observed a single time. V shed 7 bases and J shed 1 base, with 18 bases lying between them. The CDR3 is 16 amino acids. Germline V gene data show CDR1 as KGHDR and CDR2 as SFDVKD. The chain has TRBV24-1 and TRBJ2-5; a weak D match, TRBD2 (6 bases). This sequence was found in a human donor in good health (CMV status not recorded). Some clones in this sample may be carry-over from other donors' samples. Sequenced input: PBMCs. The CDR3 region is CATSATGTASQETQYF. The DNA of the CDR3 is TGTGCCACCAGCGCAACCGGGACTGCAAGCCAAGAGACCCAGTACTTC.